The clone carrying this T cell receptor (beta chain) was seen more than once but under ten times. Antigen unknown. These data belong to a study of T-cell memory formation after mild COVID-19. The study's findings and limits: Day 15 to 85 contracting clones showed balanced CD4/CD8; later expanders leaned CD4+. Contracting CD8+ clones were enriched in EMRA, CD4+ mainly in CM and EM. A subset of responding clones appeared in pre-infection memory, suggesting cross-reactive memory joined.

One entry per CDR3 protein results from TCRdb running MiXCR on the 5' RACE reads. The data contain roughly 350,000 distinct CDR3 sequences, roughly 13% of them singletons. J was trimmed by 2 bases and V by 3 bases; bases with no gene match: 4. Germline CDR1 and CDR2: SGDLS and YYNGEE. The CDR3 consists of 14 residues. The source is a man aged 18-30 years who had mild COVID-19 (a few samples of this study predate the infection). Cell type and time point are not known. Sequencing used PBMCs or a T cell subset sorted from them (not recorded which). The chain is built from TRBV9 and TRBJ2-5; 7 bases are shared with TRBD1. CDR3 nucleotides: TGTGCCAGCAGCGAGGGGGCTATTCAAGAGACCCAGTACTTC. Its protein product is CASSEGAIQETQYF.